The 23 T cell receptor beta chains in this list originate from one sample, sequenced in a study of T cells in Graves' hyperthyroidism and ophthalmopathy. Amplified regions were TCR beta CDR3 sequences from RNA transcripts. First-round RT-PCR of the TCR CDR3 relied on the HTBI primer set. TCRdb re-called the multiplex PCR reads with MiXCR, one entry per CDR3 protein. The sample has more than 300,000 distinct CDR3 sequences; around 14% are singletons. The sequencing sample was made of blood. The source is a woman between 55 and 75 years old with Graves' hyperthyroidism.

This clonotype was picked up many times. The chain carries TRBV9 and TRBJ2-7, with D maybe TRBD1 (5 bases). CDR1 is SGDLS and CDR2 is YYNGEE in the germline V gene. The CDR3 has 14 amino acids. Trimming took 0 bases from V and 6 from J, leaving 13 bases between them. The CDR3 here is CASSVGGVQAEQYF. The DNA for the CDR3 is TGTGCCAGCAGCGTAGGGGGCGTCCAGGCCGAGCAGTACTTC.

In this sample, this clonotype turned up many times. CDR3: CSAREAGGGYNEQFF. CDR3 in DNA: TGCAGTGCTAGAGAAGCGGGAGGAGGCTACAATGAGCAGTTCTTC. V gene TRBV20-1 combines with J gene TRBJ2-1, with 9 bases that match TRBD2. Germline assignment: CDR1 DFQATT and CDR2 SNEGSKA (reference sequence). With 0 bases clipped from V and 3 bases from J, the junction kept 3 bases outside the gene matches. CDR3 size: 15 residues.

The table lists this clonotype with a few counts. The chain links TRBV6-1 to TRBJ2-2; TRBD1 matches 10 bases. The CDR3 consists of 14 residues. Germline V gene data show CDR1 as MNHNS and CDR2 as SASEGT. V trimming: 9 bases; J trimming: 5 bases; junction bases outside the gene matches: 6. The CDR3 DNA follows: TGTGCCAGTTACGACAGGGGGCAAACCGGGGAGCTGTTTTTT. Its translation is CASYDRGQTGELFF.

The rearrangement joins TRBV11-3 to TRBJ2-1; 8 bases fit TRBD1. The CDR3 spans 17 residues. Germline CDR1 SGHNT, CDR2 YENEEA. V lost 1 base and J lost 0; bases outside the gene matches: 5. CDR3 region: CASSLGQGTNSYNEQFF. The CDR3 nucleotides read TGTGCCAGCAGCTTAGGACAGGGGACAAACTCCTACAATGAGCAGTTCTTC.

CDR3 amino acids: CASSPPGDTKGTQYF. CDR3 DNA sequence: TGTGCCAGCAGCCCTCCGGGGGATACTAAGGGGACGCAGTATTTT. This chain joins TRBV7-3 and TRBJ2-3; a possible D gene is TRBD2 (6 bases). This CDR3 is 15 amino acids long. V was clipped by 5 bases and J by 9 bases, with 21 bases between them. Germline CDR1 and CDR2: SGHTA and FQGTGA. The whole variable domain, filled in from reference TRBV7-3 and TRBJ2-3, reads GAGVSQTPSNKVTEKGKYVELRCDPISGHTALYWYRQSLGQGPEFLIYFQGTGAADDSGLPNDRFFAVRPEGSVSTLKIQRTERGDSAVYLCASSPPGDTKGTQYFGPGTRLTVL.

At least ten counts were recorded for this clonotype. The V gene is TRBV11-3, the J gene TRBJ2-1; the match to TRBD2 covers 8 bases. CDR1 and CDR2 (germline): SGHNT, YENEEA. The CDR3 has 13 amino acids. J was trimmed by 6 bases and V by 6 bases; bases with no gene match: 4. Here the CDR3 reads CASRPGTSNEQFF. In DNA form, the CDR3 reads TGTGCCAGCAGACCCGGGACTAGCAATGAGCAGTTCTTC. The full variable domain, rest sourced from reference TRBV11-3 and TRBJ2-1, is EAGVVQSPRYKIIEKKQPVAFWCNPISGHNTLYWYLQNLGQGPELLIRYENEEAVDDSQLPKDRFSAERLKGVDSTLKIQPAELGDSAVYLCASRPGTSNEQFFGPGTRLTVL.

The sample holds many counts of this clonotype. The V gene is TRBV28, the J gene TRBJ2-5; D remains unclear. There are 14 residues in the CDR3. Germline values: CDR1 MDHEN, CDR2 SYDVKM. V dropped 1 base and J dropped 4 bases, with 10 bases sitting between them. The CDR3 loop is CASSLLRVPETQYF. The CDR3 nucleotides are TGTGCCAGCAGTTTATTACGGGTTCCAGAGACCCAGTACTTC.

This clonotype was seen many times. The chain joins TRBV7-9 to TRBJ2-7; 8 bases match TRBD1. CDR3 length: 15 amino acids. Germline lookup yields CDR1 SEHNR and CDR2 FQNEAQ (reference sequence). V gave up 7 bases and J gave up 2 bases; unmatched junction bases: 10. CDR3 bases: TGTGCCAGCACACTACGGAGGACAGGGACCTACGAGCAGTACTTC. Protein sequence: CASTLRRTGTYEQYF.

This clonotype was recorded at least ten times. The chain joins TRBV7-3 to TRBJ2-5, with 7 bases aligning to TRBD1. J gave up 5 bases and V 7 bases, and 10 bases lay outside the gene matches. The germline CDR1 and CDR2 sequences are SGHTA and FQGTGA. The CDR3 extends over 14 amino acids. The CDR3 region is CASKADRFGETQYF. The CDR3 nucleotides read TGTGCCAGCAAAGCGGACAGGTTCGGTGAGACCCAGTACTTC.

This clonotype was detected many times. CDR3: CASSWTGTGSYNEQFF. The CDR3 nucleotides are TGTGCCAGCAGCTGGACCGGGACAGGGTCGTACAATGAGCAGTTCTTC. V is TRBV6-1 and J is TRBJ2-1, with TRBD1 matching 9 bases. CDR1 and CDR2 (germline): MNHNS, SASEGT. The CDR3 spans 16 residues. Trimming took 6 bases from V and 4 from J; bases not matched to a gene: 10.

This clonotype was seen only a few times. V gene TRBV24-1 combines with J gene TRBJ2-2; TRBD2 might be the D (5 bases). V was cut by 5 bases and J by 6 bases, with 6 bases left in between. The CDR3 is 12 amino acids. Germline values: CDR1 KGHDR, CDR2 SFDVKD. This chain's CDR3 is CATSGEPGELFF. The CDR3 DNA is TGTGCCACCAGTGGGGAGCCCGGGGAGCTGTTTTTT.

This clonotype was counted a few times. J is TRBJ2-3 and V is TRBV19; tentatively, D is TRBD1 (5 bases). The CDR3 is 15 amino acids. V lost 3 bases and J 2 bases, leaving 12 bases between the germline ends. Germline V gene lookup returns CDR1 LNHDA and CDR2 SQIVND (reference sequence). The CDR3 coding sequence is TGTGCCAGTAGTATTCAGGGCTACACCACAGATACGCAGTATTTT. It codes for CASSIQGYTTDTQYF.

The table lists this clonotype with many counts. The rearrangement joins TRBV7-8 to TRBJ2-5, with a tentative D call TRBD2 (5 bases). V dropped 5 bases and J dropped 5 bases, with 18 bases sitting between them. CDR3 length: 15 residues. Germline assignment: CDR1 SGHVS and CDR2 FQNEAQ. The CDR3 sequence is CASSPYGAGWETQYF. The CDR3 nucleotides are TGTGCCAGCAGCCCATACGGTGCGGGCTGGGAGACCCAGTACTTC.

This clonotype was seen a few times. The CDR3, as DNA: TGCGCCAGCAGCTTGGATAACCCTCGGGACGAGCAGTACTTC. Its protein is CASSLDNPRDEQYF. The genes are TRBV5-1 and TRBJ2-7; D call uncertain. Germline-derived CDR1 and CDR2 are SGHRS and YFSETQ. This CDR3 has 14 amino acids. With 0 bases removed from V and 5 bases from J, the gap between germline ends came to 12 bases.

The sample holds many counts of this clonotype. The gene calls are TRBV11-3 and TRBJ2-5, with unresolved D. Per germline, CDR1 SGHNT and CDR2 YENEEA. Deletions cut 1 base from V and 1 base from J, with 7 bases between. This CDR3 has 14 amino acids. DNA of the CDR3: TGTGCCAGCAGCTTAGTTAGGAGCCAAGAGACCCAGTACTTC. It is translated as CASSLVRSQETQYF.

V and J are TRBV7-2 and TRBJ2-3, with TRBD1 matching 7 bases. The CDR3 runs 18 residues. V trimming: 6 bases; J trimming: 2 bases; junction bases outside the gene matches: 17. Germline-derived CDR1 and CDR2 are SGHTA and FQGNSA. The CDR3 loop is CASSWTGFTRVHTDTQYF. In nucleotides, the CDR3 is TGTGCCAGCAGTTGGACAGGCTTCACGCGCGTCCACACAGATACGCAGTATTTT.

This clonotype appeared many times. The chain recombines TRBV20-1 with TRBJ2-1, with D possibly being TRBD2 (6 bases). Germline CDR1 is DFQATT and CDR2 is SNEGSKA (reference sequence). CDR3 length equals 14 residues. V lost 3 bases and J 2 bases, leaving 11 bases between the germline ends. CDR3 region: CSASGWGAYNEQFF. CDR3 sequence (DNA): TGCAGTGCTAGCGGTTGGGGGGCCTACAATGAGCAGTTCTTC.

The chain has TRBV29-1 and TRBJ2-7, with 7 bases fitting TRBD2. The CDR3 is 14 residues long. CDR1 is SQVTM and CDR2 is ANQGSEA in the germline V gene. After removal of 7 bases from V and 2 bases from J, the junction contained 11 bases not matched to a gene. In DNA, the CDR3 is TGCAGCGCCGGGGACTATTTTCCGACCTACGAGCAGTACTTC. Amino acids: CSAGDYFPTYEQYF.

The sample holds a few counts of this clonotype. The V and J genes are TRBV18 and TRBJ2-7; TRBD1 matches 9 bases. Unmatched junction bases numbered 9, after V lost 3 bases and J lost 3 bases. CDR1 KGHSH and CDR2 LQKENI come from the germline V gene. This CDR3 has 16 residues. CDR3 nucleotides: TGTGCCAGCTCACCTTTTACCGGGACAGGGAACTACGAGCAGTACTTC. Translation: CASSPFTGTGNYEQYF.

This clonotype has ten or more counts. This chain's CDR3 is CASSYPPGQGSNQPQHF. DNA of the CDR3: TGTGCCAGCAGTTACCCTCCGGGACAGGGGAGCAATCAGCCCCAGCATTTT. The genes are TRBV6-2 or TRBV6-3 and TRBJ1-5, with 10 bases lining up with TRBD1. This CDR3 has 17 amino acids. Trimming at V came to 2 bases and at J to 1 base, leaving 5 bases not matched to a gene. Per germline, CDR1 MNHEY and CDR2 SVGEGT.

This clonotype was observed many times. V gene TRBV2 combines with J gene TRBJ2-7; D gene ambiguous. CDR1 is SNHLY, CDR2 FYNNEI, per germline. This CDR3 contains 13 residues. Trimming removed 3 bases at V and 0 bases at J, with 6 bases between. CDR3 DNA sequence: TGTGCCAGCAGTGAGGTCAGCTCCTACGAGCAGTACTTC. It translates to CASSEVSSYEQYF.

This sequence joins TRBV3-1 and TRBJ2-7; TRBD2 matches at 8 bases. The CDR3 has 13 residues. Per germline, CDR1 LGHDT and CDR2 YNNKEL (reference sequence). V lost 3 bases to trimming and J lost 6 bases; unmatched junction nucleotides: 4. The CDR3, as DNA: TGTGCCAGCAGCCACACCGGGGGGGGCGAGCAGTACTTC. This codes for CASSHTGGGEQYF.

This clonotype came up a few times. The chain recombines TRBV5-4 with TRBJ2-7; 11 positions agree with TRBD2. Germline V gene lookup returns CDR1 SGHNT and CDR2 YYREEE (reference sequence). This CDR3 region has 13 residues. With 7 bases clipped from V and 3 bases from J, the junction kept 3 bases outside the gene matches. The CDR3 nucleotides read TGTGCCAGCGGACTAGCGGGTTACTACGAGCAGTACTTC. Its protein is CASGLAGYYEQYF.